This record concerns one TCR beta chain sequence. Its antigen is as yet unknown. The sample originates from a study of cytomegalovirus exposure and HLA in healthy donors. At the level of the study: There were 85 million or so unique TCRs (from HLA-typed donors) in an early data release.

Primers included in the PCR were 60 Vbeta and 13 Jbeta primers. Generated by immunoSEQ multiplex PCR, the TCRdb table keeps only in-frame clones and is missing some. The table records roughly 89,000 clones, more than 75% of them present only once. General study findings and limits: In a later analysis, across HLA loci, associated TCR counts were highest for DRB1, lowest for HLA-C. What TCR beta sequences reportedly achieved was accurate prediction of HLA-A and HLA-B alleles in most subjects.

This TCR derives from a man between 18 and 35 years old in good health and CMV-seronegative. The sequencing sample was made of PBMCs.

This CDR3 reads CASSRRRGGPPGTEAFF. The DNA of the CDR3 is TGTGCCAGTTCGAGGAGGAGGGGCGGGCCCCCGGGCACTGAAGCTTTCTTT. The rearrangement joins TRBV19 to TRBJ1-1, with D tentatively TRBD1 (5 bases). V lost 8 bases to trimming and J lost 4 bases, with 26 bases between them. The germline V gene encodes CDR1 LNHDA and CDR2 SQIVND (reference sequence). This CDR3 is 17 amino acids long.